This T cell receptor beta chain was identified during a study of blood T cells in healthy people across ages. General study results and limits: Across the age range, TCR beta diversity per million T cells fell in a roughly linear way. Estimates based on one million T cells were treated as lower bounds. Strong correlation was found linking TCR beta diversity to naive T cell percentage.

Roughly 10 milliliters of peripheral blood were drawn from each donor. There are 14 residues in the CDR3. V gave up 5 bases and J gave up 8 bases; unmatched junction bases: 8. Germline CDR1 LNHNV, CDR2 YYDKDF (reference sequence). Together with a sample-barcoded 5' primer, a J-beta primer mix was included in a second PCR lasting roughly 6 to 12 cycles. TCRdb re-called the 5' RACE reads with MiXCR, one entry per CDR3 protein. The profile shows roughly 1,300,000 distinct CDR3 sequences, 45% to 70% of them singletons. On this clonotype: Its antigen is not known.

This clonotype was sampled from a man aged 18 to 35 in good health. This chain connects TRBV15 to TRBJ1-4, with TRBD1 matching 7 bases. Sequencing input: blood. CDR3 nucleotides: TGTGCCACCAGCCATGGACAGGAATGGGAAAAACTGTTTTTT. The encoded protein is CATSHGQEWEKLFF.